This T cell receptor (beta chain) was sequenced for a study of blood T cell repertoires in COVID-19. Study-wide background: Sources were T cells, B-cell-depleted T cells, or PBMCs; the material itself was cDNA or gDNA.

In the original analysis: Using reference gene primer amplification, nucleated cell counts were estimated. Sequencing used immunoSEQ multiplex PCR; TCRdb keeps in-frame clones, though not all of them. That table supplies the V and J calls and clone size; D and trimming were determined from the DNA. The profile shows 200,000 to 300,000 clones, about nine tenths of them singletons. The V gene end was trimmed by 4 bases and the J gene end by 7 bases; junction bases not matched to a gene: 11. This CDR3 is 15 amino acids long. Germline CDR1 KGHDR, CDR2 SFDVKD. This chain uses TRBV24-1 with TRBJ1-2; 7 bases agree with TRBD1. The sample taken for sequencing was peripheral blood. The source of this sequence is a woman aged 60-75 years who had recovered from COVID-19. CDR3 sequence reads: CATSEGGQRMAGYTF. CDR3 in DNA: TGTGCCACCAGTGAGGGGGGACAGAGAATGGCTGGCTACACCTTC.